Sequencing of this T cell receptor (beta chain) was carried out in a study of identical twins. A template switching step contributed a universal primer site, while unique molecular identifiers were present in the cDNA. TCRdb re-called the 5' RACE reads through MiXCR, storing one row per CDR3 protein. Of hundreds of thousands of distinct CDR3 sequences detected, 5.5% to 6.5% appear once; the ten largest clones hold around 1.7%. Healthy Caucasians provided all donations. This clonotype turned up a few times. Its specificity is not known. Trimming cost V 5 bases and J 0 bases; bases outside gene matches: 7. The CDR3 runs 16 residues. Germline V lookup: CDR1 SEHNR, CDR2 FQNEAQ (reference sequence). Notes on the study in general: With beta out-of-frame sequences, excess sharing by twins was weaker. Twin-shared out-of-frame alpha sequences were enriched for low generation probability.

The rearrangement links TRBV7-9 to TRBJ2-3; 8 nucleotides line up with TRBD1. The sequence derives from a man younger than 35 in good health. Specimen: naive T cells sorted from blood. Here the CDR3 DNA reads TGTGCCAGCAGCCGGACAGGGCTCGCTAGCACAGATACGCAGTATTTT. Encoded protein: CASSRTGLASTDTQYF.